What follows describes a single T cell receptor (beta chain). What it binds is unknown. Here immunoSEQ multiplex PCR was the method, and the copy in TCRdb shows in-frame clones only, minus some. The table has 65,000 to 90,000 clones, about 80% seen once. These data are taken from a study of T cell repertoires and HLA-DP antigens. Points from the study as a whole: The CD4+ repertoire was not split into naive and memory.

The CDR3 contains 15 residues. V lost 0 bases, J lost 10 bases, and 17 bases lay in between. Germline V lookup: CDR1 SGHDT, CDR2 YYEEEE. The sample taken for sequencing was CD4+ T cells from PBMCs. This clonotype was sampled from a man aged 55 to 70 in good health and CMV-seronegative. The chain is built from TRBV5-6 and TRBJ2-1; D possibly corresponds to TRBD1 (7 bases). The CDR3 nucleotides are TGTGCCAGCAGCTTGGGCAGGGGGGTAGGGTTGGAGCAGTTCTTC. It is translated as CASSLGRGVGLEQFF. The entire variable domain, with the rest obtained from reference TRBV5-6 and TRBJ2-1, is as follows: DAGVTQSPTHLIKTRGQQVTLRCSPKSGHDTVSWYQQALGQGPQFIFQYYEEEERQRGNFPDRFSGHQFPNYSSELNVNALLLGDSALYLCASSLGRGVGLEQFFGPGTRLTVL.